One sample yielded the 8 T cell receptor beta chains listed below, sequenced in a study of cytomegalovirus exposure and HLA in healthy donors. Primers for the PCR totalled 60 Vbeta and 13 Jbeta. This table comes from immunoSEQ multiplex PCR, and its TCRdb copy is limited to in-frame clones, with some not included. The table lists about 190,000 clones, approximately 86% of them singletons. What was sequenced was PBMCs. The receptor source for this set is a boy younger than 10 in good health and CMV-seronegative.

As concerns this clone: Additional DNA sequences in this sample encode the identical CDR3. The DNA for the CDR3 is TGCGCCAGCAGCCCCGGGACAGTCTACAATGAGCAGTTCTTC. This sequence encodes CASSPGTVYNEQFF. This sequence joins TRBV5-1 and TRBJ2-1; 7 bases line up with TRBD1. There are 14 residues in the CDR3. V shed 4 bases and J 3 bases; nucleotides not matched to a gene: 4. Germline V lookup: CDR1 SGHRS, CDR2 YFSETQ.

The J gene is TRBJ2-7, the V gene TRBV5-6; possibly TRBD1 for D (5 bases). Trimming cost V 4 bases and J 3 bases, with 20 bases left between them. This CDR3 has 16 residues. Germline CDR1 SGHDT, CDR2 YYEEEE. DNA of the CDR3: TGTGCCAGCAGCCCCCTGCAGGACACCGTGAACTACGAGCAGTACTTC. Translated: CASSPLQDTVNYEQYF.

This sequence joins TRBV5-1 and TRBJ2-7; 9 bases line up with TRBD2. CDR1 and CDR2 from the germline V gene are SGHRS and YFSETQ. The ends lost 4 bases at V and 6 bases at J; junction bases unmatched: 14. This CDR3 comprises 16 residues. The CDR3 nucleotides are TGCGCCAGCAGCCCGGGGGGGGGTAGCGGGGGCAGCGAGCAGTACTTC. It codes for CASSPGGGSGGSEQYF.

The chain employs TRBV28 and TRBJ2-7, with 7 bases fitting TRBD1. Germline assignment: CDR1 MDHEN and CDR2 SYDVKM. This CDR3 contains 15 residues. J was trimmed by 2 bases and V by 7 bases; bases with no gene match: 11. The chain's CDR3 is CASTYNPGQTYEQYF. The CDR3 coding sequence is TGTGCCAGCACCTACAATCCGGGACAGACCTACGAGCAGTACTTC.

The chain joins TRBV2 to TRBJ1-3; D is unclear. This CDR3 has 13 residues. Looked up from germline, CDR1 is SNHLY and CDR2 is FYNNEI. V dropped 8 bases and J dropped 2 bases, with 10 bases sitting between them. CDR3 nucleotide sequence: TGTGCCAGCTGGAGGGCAACTGGAAACACCATATATTTT. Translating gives CASWRATGNTIYF.

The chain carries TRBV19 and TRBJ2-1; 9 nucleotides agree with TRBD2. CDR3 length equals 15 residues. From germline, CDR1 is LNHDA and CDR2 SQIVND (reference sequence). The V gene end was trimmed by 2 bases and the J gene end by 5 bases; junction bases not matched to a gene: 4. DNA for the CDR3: TGTGCCAGTAGTATAATGCTAGCGGGAAACAATGAGCAGTTCTTC. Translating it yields CASSIMLAGNNEQFF.

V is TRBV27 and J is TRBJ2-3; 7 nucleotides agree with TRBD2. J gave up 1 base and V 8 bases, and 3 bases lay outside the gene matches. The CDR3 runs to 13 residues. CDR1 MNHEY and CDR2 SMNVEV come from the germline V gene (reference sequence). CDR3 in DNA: TGTGCCAGCCTTGGGGGGGGCACAGATACGCAGTATTTT. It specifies CASLGGGTDTQYF.

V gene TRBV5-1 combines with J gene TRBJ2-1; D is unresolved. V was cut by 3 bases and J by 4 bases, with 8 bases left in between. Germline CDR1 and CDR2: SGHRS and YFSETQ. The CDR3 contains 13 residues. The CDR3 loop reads CASSSPTYNEQFF. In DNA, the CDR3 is TGCGCCAGCAGCTCCCCAACTTACAATGAGCAGTTCTTC. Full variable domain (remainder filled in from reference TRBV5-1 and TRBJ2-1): KAGVTQTPRYLIKTRGQQVTLSCSPISGHRSVSWYQQTPGQGLQFLFEYFSETQRNKGNFPGRFSGRQFSNSRSEMNVSTLELGDSALYLCASSSPTYNEQFFGPGTRLTVL.